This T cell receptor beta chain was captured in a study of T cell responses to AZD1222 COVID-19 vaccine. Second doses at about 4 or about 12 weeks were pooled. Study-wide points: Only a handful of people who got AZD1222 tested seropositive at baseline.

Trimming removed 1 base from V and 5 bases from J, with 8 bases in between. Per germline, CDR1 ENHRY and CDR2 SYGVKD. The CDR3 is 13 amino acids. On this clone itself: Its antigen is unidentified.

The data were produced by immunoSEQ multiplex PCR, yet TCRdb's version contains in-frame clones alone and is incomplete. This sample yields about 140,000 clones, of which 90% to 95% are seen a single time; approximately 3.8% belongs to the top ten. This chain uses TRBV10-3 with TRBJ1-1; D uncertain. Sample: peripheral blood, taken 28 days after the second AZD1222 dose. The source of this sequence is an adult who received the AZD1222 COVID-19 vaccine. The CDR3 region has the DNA TGTGCCATCAGTGAGTACCCAGAAACTGAAGCTTTCTTT. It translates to CAISEYPETEAFF.